Following are 10 T cell receptor beta chains from one sample sequenced in a study of identical twins. MiXCR, applied by TCRdb to the 5' RACE reads, yields one record per CDR3 protein. This table has around 340,000 distinct CDR3 sequences, approximately 13% appearing once. These same records also appear under a second study, on yellow fever vaccine responses in identical twins.

The specimen was CD8+ T cells sorted from blood. Receptor source: a woman aged 18-30 years in good health.

In this sample, this clonotype turned up many times. The chain links TRBV3-1 to TRBJ2-1; the match to TRBD1 covers 9 bases. V was clipped by 1 base and J by 7 bases; unmatched bases: 2. Germline CDR1 is LGHDT and CDR2 is YNNKEL (reference sequence). The CDR3 length is 14 residues. Here the CDR3 DNA reads TGTGCCAGCAGCCAAGCGACAGGGGGGAATGAGCAGTTCTTC. It is translated as CASSQATGGNEQFF.

The table lists this clonotype with many counts. The rearrangement links TRBV12-3 or TRBV12-4 to TRBJ1-1; possibly TRBD1 for D (5 bases). The CDR3 totals 13 residues. Trimming pared 3 bases from V and 5 bases from J, leaving 10 bases between. The CDR3 DNA reads as TGTGCCAGCAGTTTGGGGGACGGGACTGAAGCTTTCTTT. Its protein product is CASSLGDGTEAFF.

The CDR3 sequence: CSARDPARGPLSSYNEQFF. The CDR3 DNA sequence: TGCAGTGCTAGAGATCCGGCTAGGGGCCCCTTAAGCTCCTACAATGAGCAGTTCTTC. The chain is built from TRBV20-1 and TRBJ2-1, with a possible D match to TRBD1 (5 bases). Germline V lookup: CDR1 DFQATT, CDR2 SNEGSKA (reference sequence). CDR3 length: 19 amino acids. V was shortened by 0 bases and J by 0 bases, with 21 bases between the two germline ends.

This clonotype turned up a few times. This sequence joins TRBV28 and TRBJ2-7; 7 positions match TRBD2. CDR1 and CDR2 (germline): MDHEN, SYDVKM. CDR3 length: 18 amino acids. The J segment lost 2 bases and the V segment lost 8 bases, leaving 21 bases of the junction unmatched. The CDR3 DNA is TGTGCCAGCTTGCCGGCGCCGGGTTGGCGGGAGAGGGCCTACGAGCAGTACTTC. It specifies CASLPAPGWRERAYEQYF.

DNA of the CDR3: TGTGCCAGCAGCTTAATTGTCCGGGTCTCTAACAATGAGCAGTTCTTC. This translates into CASSLIVRVSNNEQFF. The chain combines TRBV7-8 with TRBJ2-1; no clear D gene. CDR3 length: 16 amino acids. Trimming left V 2 bases short and J 5 bases short, with 16 bases between. The germline CDR1 and CDR2 sequences are SGHVS and FQNEAQ.

V gene TRBV28 combines with J gene TRBJ1-3; 10 nucleotides agree with TRBD1. J was trimmed by 4 bases and V by 5 bases; bases with no gene match: 2. CDR3 size: 14 residues. CDR1 and CDR2 from the germline V gene are MDHEN and SYDVKM. The CDR3, as DNA: TGTGCCAGCAGTGGGACAGGGGTGGGAAACACCATATATTTT. It translates to CASSGTGVGNTIYF.

This clonotype has at least ten counts. The rearrangement joins TRBV13 to TRBJ2-5; D may be TRBD1 (5 bases). Trimming stripped 1 base from V and 3 bases from J, with 6 bases between. The CDR3 is 13 residues long. CDR1 and CDR2 (germline): PRHDT, FYEKMQ (reference sequence). CDR3 loop: CASSLAREETQYF. For the CDR3, the DNA is TGTGCCAGCAGCTTAGCCAGGGAAGAGACCCAGTACTTC.

There are a few counts of this clonotype. The rearrangement links TRBV6-1 to TRBJ2-1; D may be TRBD1 (6 bases). This CDR3 has 13 residues. The germline V gene encodes CDR1 MNHNS and CDR2 SASEGT. Trimming took off 0 bases at V and 8 bases at J, with 8 bases between the two ends. The CDR3 coding sequence is TGTGCCAGCAGTGAAGCCAGGGGCTATGAGCAGTTCTTC. Its translation: CASSEARGYEQFF.

The chain couples TRBV27 to TRBJ2-5; D is undetermined. This CDR3 contains 13 residues. CDR1 is MNHEY, CDR2 SMNVEV, per germline (reference sequence). V lost 9 bases and J 0 bases, leaving 11 bases between the germline ends. The CDR3 is CASAYSYQETQYF. The CDR3 DNA follows: TGTGCCAGTGCCTACAGCTACCAAGAGACCCAGTACTTC.

This clonotype was seen many times. This chain connects TRBV10-3 to TRBJ2-3; D call uncertain. Deletions cut 3 bases from V and 3 bases from J, with 13 bases between. Germline CDR1 reads ENHRY; CDR2 reads SYGVKD. The CDR3 consists of 15 residues. The DNA for the CDR3 is TGTGCCATCAGTGACATCACCAGCTTGACAGATACGCAGTATTTT. Its protein is CAISDITSLTDTQYF.